Below, 12 T cell receptor beta chains from the same sample are listed, as sequenced in a study of cytomegalovirus exposure and HLA in healthy donors. PCR was performed using 60 Vbeta and 13 Jbeta primers. Some clones are missing from TCRdb's copy, which holds only in-frame ones; the method was immunoSEQ multiplex PCR. The sample yields over 200,000 clones, approximately 81% seen once. The sequencing sample was made of PBMCs. The receptor set was obtained from a human donor in good health.

The chain recombines TRBV25-1 with TRBJ2-5; TRBD2 matches at 11 bases. The CDR3 totals 16 residues. CDR1 MGHDK and CDR2 SYGVNS come from the germline V gene. The J segment lost 5 bases and the V segment lost 1 base, leaving 6 bases of the junction unmatched. The CDR3 DNA is TGTGCCAGCAGTGAATCACTAGCGGGAGTGGGGGAGACCCAGTACTTC. This encodes CASSESLAGVGETQYF.

This CDR3 is CASSGLALYNEQFF. The DNA of the CDR3 is TGTGCCAGCAGCGGACTAGCGCTCTACAATGAGCAGTTCTTC. This chain joins TRBV7-9 and TRBJ2-1, with TRBD2 identical over 9 bases. This CDR3 is 14 amino acids long. The germline CDR1 and CDR2 sequences are SEHNR and FQNEAQ (reference sequence). Trimming cost V 5 bases and J 3 bases; bases outside gene matches: 2.

V is TRBV6-4 and J is TRBJ2-3; D not resolved. This CDR3 spans 15 amino acids. Trimming left V 4 bases short and J 2 bases short, with 13 bases between. Germline V CDR1 and CDR2: MRHNA, SNTAGT. This CDR3 is CASSVEFSSTDTQYF. CDR3 sequence (DNA): TGTGCCAGCAGTGTGGAGTTTTCTTCCACAGATACGCAGTATTTT.

The sample holds a few counts of this clone. The chain combines TRBV28 with TRBJ2-7, with TRBD2 matching 8 bases. CDR1 is MDHEN, CDR2 SYDVKM, per germline. The CDR3 spans 14 residues. The V segment lost 6 bases and the J segment 4 bases; nucleotides outside the gene matches: 8. This CDR3 reads CASRPAGVGYEQYF. CDR3 nucleotide sequence: TGTGCCAGCAGACCAGCGGGAGTAGGATACGAGCAGTACTTC.

The genes are TRBV18 and TRBJ1-1; D is perhaps TRBD1 (6 bases). CDR3 length: 14 residues. The germline V gene encodes CDR1 KGHSH and CDR2 LQKENI. Deletions cut 5 bases from V and 2 bases from J, with 12 bases between. CDR3 nucleotides: TGTGCCAGCTCATCAGGACAGACTAACACTGAAGCTTTCTTT. Translated, it gives CASSSGQTNTEAFF.

The rearrangement uses TRBV28 and TRBJ2-7; no clear D. Trimming cost V 6 bases and J 3 bases, with 12 bases left between them. Germline loops: CDR1 MDHEN, CDR2 SYDVKM. This CDR3 comprises 13 residues. The CDR3 nucleotides are TGTGCCAGCAGCCTGAGATCCTACTACGAGCAGTACTTC. Translated, it gives CASSLRSYYEQYF.

V gene TRBV4-2 combines with J gene TRBJ2-3; 8 nucleotides align to TRBD2. Germline values: CDR1 LGHNA, CDR2 YNFKEQ. The CDR3 covers 17 residues. Trimming removed 0 bases from V and 3 bases from J; junction bases left unmatched: 8. The CDR3 coding sequence is TGTGCCAGCAGCCAAGATTGGGGGACTAGTAAAACAGATACGCAGTATTTT. Translated, it gives CASSQDWGTSKTDTQYF.

This clone was seen more than once but under ten times. The junction departs from the called germline gene at one end, perhaps through a read error. The chain has TRBV7-9 and TRBJ1-5; D ambiguous. Germline values: CDR1 SEHNR, CDR2 FQNEAQ (reference sequence). The CDR3 is 16 residues long. The CDR3 DNA is TGTTCCAGCAGCTTAGTAGGGAGGGCAGGTAATCAGCCCCAGCATTTT. This encodes CSSSLVGRAGNQPQHF. Looking up the rest from reference TRBV7-9 and TRBJ1-5 gives the full variable domain: DTGVSQNPRHKITKRGQNVTFRCDPISEHNRLYWYRQTLGQGPEFLTYFQNEAQLEKSRLLSDRFSAERPKGSFSTLEIQRTEQGDSAMYLCSSSLVGRAGNQPQHFGDGTRLSIL.

The gene calls are TRBV5-1 and TRBJ2-1; 9 nucleotides agree with TRBD2. The CDR3 totals 15 residues. Germline CDR1 SGHRS, CDR2 YFSETQ. V trimming: 5 bases; J trimming: 4 bases; junction bases outside the gene matches: 7. CDR3 amino acids: CASRAGTSPYNEQFF. The CDR3 DNA follows: TGCGCCAGCAGGGCCGGGACTAGCCCTTACAATGAGCAGTTCTTC. Supplemented by reference TRBV5-1 and TRBJ2-1, the full variable domain reads KAGVTQTPRYLIKTRGQQVTLSCSPISGHRSVSWYQQTPGQGLQFLFEYFSETQRNKGNFPGRFSGRQFSNSRSEMNVSTLELGDSALYLCASRAGTSPYNEQFFGPGTRLTVL.

The J gene is TRBJ2-5, the V gene TRBV6-1; 10 bases agree with TRBD1. Germline V CDR1 and CDR2: MNHNS, SASEGT. The CDR3 covers 15 residues. V was pared by 1 base and J by 6 bases, with 5 bases of the junction left unmatched. The CDR3 region has the DNA TGTGCCAGCAGTGAAGAGACAGGGGGCGCGAAGACCCAGTACTTC. Residues: CASSEETGGAKTQYF.

Of note for this clone: At one end, the junction sequence differs from germline, possibly due to a read error. This chain joins TRBV7-9 and TRBJ2-1; the match to TRBD1 covers 8 bases. Germline CDR1 reads SEHNR; CDR2 reads FQNEAQ (reference sequence). The CDR3 loop spans 11 amino acids. This chain's CDR3 is CSRQGAHEQFF. Written as DNA, the CDR3 is TGTTCCAGGCAGGGGGCGCATGAGCAGTTCTTC.

The table lists this clone with a count of one. The V and J genes are TRBV10-3 and TRBJ2-3, with TRBD1 matching over 11 bases. With V trimmed by 3 bases and J by 2 bases, 4 bases remained unmatched. The CDR3 covers 16 residues. The germline gives CDR1 ENHRY, CDR2 SYGVKD. CDR3 DNA: TGTGCCATCAGTGAATTAGGACAGGGGGCCACAGATACGCAGTATTTT. It yields the protein CAISELGQGATDTQYF.